The entry that follows covers one TCR beta chain sequence. Its specific antigen is unknown. Base-call qualities are not available, and no considerably larger clone is one nucleotide away. The intended sense of this specimen's time point label: pre-transplant. Unstimulated PBMCs, after thawing, were stained for CD3, CD4 and CD8 and then FACS-sorted into CD3+CD4+ and CD3+CD8+ populations. All 8 studied subjects were randomized to withdrawal of immunosuppression. Genomic DNA was isolated with the Qiagen DNeasy Blood and Tissue Kit. From the cysteine through the phenylalanine, the CDR3 covers 16 amino acids. Solely the CDR3 DNA is kept, with 48 bases framed from the first base. From the germline V gene, CDR1 is SGDLS and CDR2 is YYNGEE. After removal of 0 bases from V and 3 bases from J, the junction retains 2 bases not matched to a gene. High-throughput TCRbeta CDR3 sequencing of frozen genomic DNA was performed by immunoSEQ, including PCR amplification, mapping, bias correction and internal controls. The authors' pipeline ran thus. Only productive rearrangements were retained, and each unique TCRbeta sequence was defined by its CDR3 nucleotide sequence together with its V and J gene. Donor-reactive sequences required at least 5-fold expansion in CFSE-low cells versus unstimulated pre-transplant cells and at least 0.01% frequency. To ensure at least 90% detection power, minimum frequency thresholds were set for each subject based on that subject's lowest-template unstimulated sample. Jensen-Shannon divergence between the top 1000 TCRbeta sequences post- versus pre-transplant served as the measure of repertoire turnover. Changes in detection of donor-reactive sequences were assessed with two-sided Fisher's exact tests. TCRdb obtained this table from immuneACCESS and retained in-frame rearrangements with V and J assigned. These tables miss some clones; where compared with another copy, unresolved V genes account for less than half of the shortfall, and the remainder is unexplained. V and J calls and clone size come straight from that table; D and trimming were deduced from the DNA. In all, the sample holds about 99,000 clones, and about 81% of those were seen once. The ten largest clonotypes hold about 0.89% of the sample.

This sample was taken from a study of T cell clones after liver transplantation (dated by TCRdb to the late 2010s). Broadly, across the study: ITN030ST, the source of the samples, was a randomized trial that attempted immunosuppression withdrawal within 2 years of liver transplantation. After a pre-transplant mixed lymphocyte reaction, TCRbeta sequencing was used to pinpoint donor-reactive T cell clones, which were subsequently tracked in post-transplant blood. Third party-reactive TCRbeta sequences from pre-transplant MLRs were also identified as an antigen-independent comparator for donor-reactive sequences. Of the eight recipients, a few were HCV-positive, while the remaining recipients had been transplanted for non-autoimmune, non-viral indications. Subjects received no induction therapy and standard immunosuppression until randomization at 12-24 months post-transplant. Tolerance meant complete immunosuppression withdrawal for at least one year without liver enzymes rising beyond twice the upper limit of normal. Blood samples were taken pre-transplant, pre-randomization before withdrawal, and post-randomization after full withdrawal or failed withdrawal. The studied cohort comprised 8 liver transplant recipients, 3 classified as tolerant and 5 as non-tolerant. Overall study outcomes, separate from this receptor: When repertoire turnover was accounted for, significantly reduced detection of donor-reactive sequences was found in 7 of 8 subjects for CD4 and in 8 of 8 subjects for CD8. Because no allograft tissue specimens were available, donor-reactive T cells may have migrated into the graft instead of being deleted. In two subjects, low numbers of available donor cells limited the measurable donor-reactive repertoire. Circulating donor-reactive CD4 TCRbeta sequences fell significantly post-transplant in 5 of 8 subjects, irrespective of tolerance or HCV status. Donor-reactive sequences declined more than third party-reactive ones, suggesting partial antigen-specific deletion unrelated to withdrawal success. The conclusions were preliminary, being limited by small, heterogeneous patient numbers and by non-standardized post-transplant time points.

The chain joins TRBV9 to TRBJ1-4; the central 10 bases match TRBD1. The sequenced sample was CD4+ T cells from blood, obtained before liver transplant. This receptor was obtained from a human donor who received a liver transplant. The CDR3 is CASSVDDRGPNEKLFF. Here is the DNA: TGTGCCAGCAGCGTAGATGACAGGGGGCCTAATGAAAAACTGTTTTTT.